This is a list of T cell receptor beta chains from one sample in a study of tumor-infiltrating lymphocytes in oesophageal squamous cell carcinoma. TCRdb reprocessed the PCR reads via MiXCR and lists one record per CDR3 protein. This sample yields roughly 13,000 distinct CDR3 sequences, of which approximately 52% are seen a single time; around 14% belongs to the top ten. Sample: normal esophageal tissue next to the tumor. The receptors were gathered from a male donor with esophageal squamous cell carcinoma. Both conserved end residues are part of each CDR3. The D gene is left open where the match is weak. For some rows the clone size is stated as once, few or many, or as a class when expanded; others skip it.

j_call v_call d_call clone_size cdr3_aa cdr3_nt
TRBJ2-3 TRBV7-2 - few CASSLPPGAADTQYF TGTGCCAGCAGCTTACCCCCCGGGGCGGCAGATACGCAGTATTTT
TRBJ2-3 TRBV18 - medium-sized CASSKEYLNTDTQYF TGTGCCAGCTCAAAGGAATACCTAAACACAGATACGCAGTATTTT
TRBJ2-1 TRBV11-3 - few CASSQEGNEQFF TGTGCCAGCAGCCAAGAAGGCAATGAGCAGTTCTTC
TRBJ2-1 TRBV7-2 TRBD2 - CASSLVSGSGNEQFF TGTGCCAGCAGCTTAGTAAGCGGGAGTGGGAATGAGCAGTTCTTC
TRBJ2-3 TRBV7-3 - many CASSFYADTQYF TGTGCCAGCAGCTTCTACGCAGATACGCAGTATTTT
TRBJ2-7 TRBV7-2 - many CASSLMGGPYEQYF TGTGCCAGCAGCTTAATGGGGGGACCCTACGAGCAGTACTTC
TRBJ2-3 TRBV7-9 - - CASSLPPTDTQYF TGTGCCAGCAGCTTACCACCCACAGATACGCAGTATTTT
TRBJ2-7 TRBV12-3/TRBV12-4 TRBD2 - CASSLPGWPSGTPVDEQYF TGTGCCAGCAGCCTACCAGGTTGGCCTAGCGGGACTCCGGTCGACGAGCAGTACTTC
TRBJ1-2 TRBV7-3 - - CASSLTGYGYTF TGTGCCAGCAGCCTAACAGGGTATGGCTACACCTTC
TRBJ2-7 TRBV7-3 - few CASSSEPGRAQYF TGTGCCAGCAGCTCCGAACCGGGACGAGCGCAGTACTTC
TRBJ1-5 TRBV12-3/TRBV12-4 - many CASSLGHKSNQPQHF TGTGCCAGCAGTTTGGGACATAAGAGCAATCAGCCCCAGCATTTT
TRBJ2-2 TRBV15 - - CATSRGGDTGELFF TGTGCCACCAGCAGAGGGGGGGACACCGGGGAGCTGTTTTTT
TRBJ2-7 TRBV20-1 - - CSASIGGTYEQYF TGCAGTGCTAGTATCGGGGGTACCTACGAGCAGTACTTC
TRBJ1-5 TRBV7-3 - once CASSLASDGNQPQHF TGTGCCAGCAGCTTAGCTTCGGACGGCAATCAGCCCCAGCATTTT
TRBJ2-3 TRBV11-3 - - CASSLNKAGTQYF TGTGCCAGCAGCTTAAACAAGGCCGGTACGCAGTATTTT
TRBJ2-7 TRBV7-9 - few CASEARSSYEQYF TGTGCCAGCGAAGCCAGGAGTTCTTACGAGCAGTACTTC
TRBJ2-5 TRBV7-6 - - CASSLASLAEQYF TGTGCCAGCAGCTTAGCGAGTTTGGCAGAGCAGTACTTC
TRBJ1-1 TRBV6-6 - - CASSYSDTAFF TGTGCCAGCAGTTACTCTGATACGGCTTTCTTT
TRBJ2-6 TRBV7-3 - - CASSLGGSFSGANVLTF TGTGCCAGCAGCCTTGGGGGATCTTTCTCTGGGGCCAACGTCCTGACTTTC
TRBJ2-7 TRBV7-4 - - CASSGAQPSYEQYF TGTGCCAGCAGCGGCGCACAGCCTTCCTACGAGCAGTACTTC
TRBJ2-5 TRBV7-2 - - CASSALTQETQYF TGTGCCAGCAGCGCTTTGACCCAAGAGACCCAGTACTTC
TRBJ1-2 TRBV27 - - CASSLSGAGAGGYTF TGTGCCAGCAGTTTATCGGGCGCGGGGGCAGGTGGCTACACCTTC
TRBJ1-2 TRBV25-1 - - CASSEYGRNYGCTF TGTGCCAGCAGTGAATATGGCCGGAACTATGGCTGCACCTTC
TRBJ2-5 TRBV6-6 - - CASSHATRVWGGTWETQYF TGTGCCAGCAGTCACGCGACCCGAGTATGGGGCGGCACATGGGAGACCCAGTACTTC
TRBJ2-3 TRBV5-4 TRBD1 - CASSRAQGASTDTQYF TGTGCCAGCAGCCGAGCACAGGGGGCGAGCACAGATACGCAGTATTTT
TRBJ1-1 TRBV6-1 - many CASSAQTANTEAFF TGTGCCAGCAGCGCCCAGACGGCGAACACTGAAGCTTTCTTT
TRBJ2-5 TRBV2 - - CASRGGGETQYF TGTGCCAGTAGAGGGGGAGGGGAGACCCAGTACTTC
TRBJ2-2 TRBV7-3 TRBD2 medium-sized CASSSPTSGSTVPGELFF TGTGCCAGCAGCTCCCCGACTAGCGGGAGTACAGTCCCCGGGGAGCTGTTTTTT
TRBJ2-1 TRBV12-3/TRBV12-4 - few CASSPSRYSYNEQFF TGTGCCAGCAGCCCATCGCGCTACTCCTACAATGAGCAGTTCTTC
TRBJ2-3 TRBV27 TRBD2 few CASKPGLATDTQYF TGTGCCAGCAAACCTGGACTAGCGACAGATACGCAGTATTTT
TRBJ1-1 TRBV6-1 - many CASKLNTNTEAFF TGTGCCAGCAAACTCAACACGAACACTGAAGCTTTCTTT
TRBJ2-3 TRBV6-4 - - CASSEAGSGTDTQYF TGTGCCAGCAGTGAAGCAGGGTCGGGCACAGATACGCAGTATTTT
TRBJ2-6 TRBV19 - many CASSIERVFGSGANVLTF TGTGCCAGTAGTATCGAAAGGGTTTTCGGTTCTGGGGCCAACGTCCTGACTTTC
TRBJ2-1 TRBV2 TRBD2 - CASSDLQSGTSRNNEQYF TGTGCCAGCAGTGACCTACAATCCGGGACTAGCAGAAACAATGAGCAGTACTTT
TRBJ2-7 TRBV6-1 TRBD2 - CASTGRILAGAGEQYF TGTGCCAGCACGGGGAGAATACTAGCGGGAGCTGGCGAGCAGTACTTC
TRBJ2-1 TRBV7-6 TRBD2 - CASSLRLAGEDEQFF TGTGCCAGCAGCCTCCGACTAGCGGGAGAGGATGAGCAGTTCTTC
TRBJ2-5 TRBV7-3 - few CASSRSGTPEETQYF TGTGCCAGCAGCCGTTCCGGGACACCCGAAGAGACCCAGTACTTC
TRBJ2-7 TRBV7-6 TRBD2 medium-sized CASSSCRTSGVYEQYF TGTGCCAGCAGCTCCTGTCGGACTAGCGGGGTTTACGAGCAGTACTTC
TRBJ1-5 TRBV19 - - CASNDRSNQPQHF TGTGCCAGTAATGACAGGAGCAATCAGCCCCAGCATTTT
TRBJ2-7 TRBV6-6 - - CASSYSLPESYNEQYF TGTGCCAGCAGTTACTCCTTGCCTGAATCCTACAATGAGCAGTACTTC
TRBJ2-1 TRBV7-3 TRBD2 - CASSLRGLAGYNEQFF TGTGCCAGCAGCTTAAGGGGACTAGCGGGGTACAATGAGCAGTTCTTC
TRBJ2-3 TRBV20-1 TRBD2 few CSARDRRASGGTDTQYF TGCAGTGCTAGAGATCGTAGGGCTAGCGGGGGCACAGATACGCAGTATTTT
TRBJ2-1 TRBV19 TRBD2 once CASGREGPNEQFF TGTGCCAGCGGGCGGGAGGGCCCCAATGAGCAGTTCTTC
TRBJ2-3 TRBV7-2 - many CASSLAGLITDTQYF TGTGCCAGCAGCTTGGCAGGCCTAATCACAGATACGCAGTATTTT
TRBJ2-7 TRBV7-4 - - CASSLQTITYEQYF TGTGCCAGCAGCTTACAGACGATCACCTACGAGCAGTACTTC
TRBJ2-1 TRBV7-2 - - CASSSDLFSYNEQFF TGTGCCAGCAGCTCAGACTTGTTCTCCTACAATGAGCAGTTCTTC
TRBJ2-7 TRBV7-8 - - CASSLLLSGPYNEQYF TGTGCCAGCAGCTTACTCCTCTCCGGTCCCTACAATGAGCAGTACTTC
TRBJ2-7 TRBV7-9 TRBD1 - CASSLAVGDRGNDEQYF TGTGCCAGCAGCTTAGCGGTAGGGGACAGGGGTAACGACGAGCAGTACTTC
TRBJ1-3 TRBV28 - - CASSLYTGNTIYF TGTGCCAGCAGTCTCTACACAGGAAACACCATATATTTT
TRBJ2-1 TRBV7-8 - - CASRTGPYEQFF TGTGCCAGCAGAACAGGACCCTACGAGCAGTTCTTC
TRBJ2-3 TRBV4-2 TRBD2 few CASSQEPGLVADTQYF TGTGCCAGCAGCCAAGAACCGGGACTAGTAGCAGATACGCAGTATTTT
TRBJ1-5 TRBV2 - many CASRTGNSNQPQHF TGTGCCAGCAGGACGGGCAATAGCAATCAGCCCCAGCATTTT
TRBJ2-7 TRBV11-2 TRBD1 - CASSLGGGAYEQYF TGTGCCAGCAGCTTAGGAGGGGGCGCCTACGAGCAGTACTTC
TRBJ2-5 TRBV4-1 - - CASSSPAGEETQYF TGTGCCAGCAGCTCCCCGGCAGGAGAAGAGACCCAGTACTTC
TRBJ1-4 TRBV7-9 - - CASSLRVTSTNEKLFF TGTGCCAGCAGCTTAAGGGTAACCTCAACTAATGAAAAACTGTTTTTT
TRBJ2-5 TRBV6-1 - - CASSSEAGGRETQYF TGTGCCAGCAGTAGTGAAGCTGGGGGGAGAGAGACCCAGTACTTC
TRBJ2-7 TRBV7-2 - medium-sized CASSLVRGSSYEQYF TGTGCCAGCAGCTTAGTGCGGGGAAGCTCCTACGAGCAGTACTTC
TRBJ2-7 TRBV28 - few CASTSSGTPNSYEQYF TGTGCCAGCACGTCCTCCGGGACTCCTAACTCCTACGAGCAGTACTTC